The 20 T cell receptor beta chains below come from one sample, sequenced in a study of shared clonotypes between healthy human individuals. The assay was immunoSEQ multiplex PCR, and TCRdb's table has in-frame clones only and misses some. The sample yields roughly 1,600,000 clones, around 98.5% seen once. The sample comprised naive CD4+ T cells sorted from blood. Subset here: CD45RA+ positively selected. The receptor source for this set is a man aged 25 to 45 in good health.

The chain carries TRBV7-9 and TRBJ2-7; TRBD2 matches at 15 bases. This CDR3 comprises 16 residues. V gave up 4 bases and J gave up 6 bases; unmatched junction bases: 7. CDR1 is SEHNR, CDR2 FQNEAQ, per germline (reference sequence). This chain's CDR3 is CASSSRTSGRAGEQYF. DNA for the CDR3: TGTGCCAGCAGCTCAAGGACTAGCGGGAGGGCCGGCGAGCAGTACTTC.

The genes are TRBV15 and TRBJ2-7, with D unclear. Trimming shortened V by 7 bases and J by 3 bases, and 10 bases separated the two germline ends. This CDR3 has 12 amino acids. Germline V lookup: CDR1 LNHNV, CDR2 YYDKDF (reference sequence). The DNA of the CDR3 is TGTGCCACCACCTCTAAGCTCTACGAGCAGTACTTC. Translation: CATTSKLYEQYF. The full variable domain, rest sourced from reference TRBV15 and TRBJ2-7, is DAMVIQNPRYQVTQFGKPVTLSCSQTLNHNVMYWYQQKSSQAPKLLFHYYDKDFNNEADTPDNFQSRRPNTSFCFLDIRSPGLGDTAMYLCATTSKLYEQYFGPGTRLTVT.

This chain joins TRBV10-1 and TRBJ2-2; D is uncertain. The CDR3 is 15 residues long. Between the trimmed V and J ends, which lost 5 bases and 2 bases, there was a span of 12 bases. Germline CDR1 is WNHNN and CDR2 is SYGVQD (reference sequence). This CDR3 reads CASSRTIENTGELFF. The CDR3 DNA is TGCGCCAGCAGTCGAACGATCGAAAACACCGGGGAGCTGTTTTTT.

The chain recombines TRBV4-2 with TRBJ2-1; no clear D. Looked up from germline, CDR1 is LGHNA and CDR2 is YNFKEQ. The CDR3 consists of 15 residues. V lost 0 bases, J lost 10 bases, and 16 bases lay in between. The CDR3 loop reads CASSQEGLVVGEQFF. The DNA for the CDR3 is TGTGCCAGCAGCCAAGAGGGCCTCGTGGTGGGAGAGCAGTTCTTC.

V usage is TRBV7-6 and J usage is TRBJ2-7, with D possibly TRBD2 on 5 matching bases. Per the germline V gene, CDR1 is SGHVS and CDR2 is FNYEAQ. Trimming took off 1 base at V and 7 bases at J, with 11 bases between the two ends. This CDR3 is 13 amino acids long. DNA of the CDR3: TGTGCCAGCAGCTTAGATCCGGGGTGGGAGCAGTACTTC. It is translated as CASSLDPGWEQYF.

The DNA of the CDR3 is TGTGCCAGCAGCTCCCAGGGCCTACTGATCAATCAGCCCCAGCATTTT. The encoded protein is CASSSQGLLINQPQHF. The J gene is TRBJ1-5, the V gene TRBV2, with D possibly being TRBD1 (5 bases). Looked up from germline, CDR1 is SNHLY and CDR2 is FYNNEI. Trimming shortened V by 6 bases and J by 3 bases, and 18 bases separated the two germline ends. The CDR3 extends over 16 amino acids.

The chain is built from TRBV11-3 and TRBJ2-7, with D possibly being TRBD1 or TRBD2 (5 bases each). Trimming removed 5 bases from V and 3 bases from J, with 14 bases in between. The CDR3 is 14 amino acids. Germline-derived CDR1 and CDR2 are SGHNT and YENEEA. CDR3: CASSQEGRDYEQYF. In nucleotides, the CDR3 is TGTGCCAGCAGCCAAGAGGGCAGGGACTACGAGCAGTACTTC.

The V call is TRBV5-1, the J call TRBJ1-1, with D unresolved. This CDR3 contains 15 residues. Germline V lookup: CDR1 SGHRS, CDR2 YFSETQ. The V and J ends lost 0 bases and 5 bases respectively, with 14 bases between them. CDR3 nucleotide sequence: TGCGCCAGCAGCTTGGACCCGGGTGTGGAAACTGAAGCTTTCTTT. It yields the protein CASSLDPGVETEAFF.

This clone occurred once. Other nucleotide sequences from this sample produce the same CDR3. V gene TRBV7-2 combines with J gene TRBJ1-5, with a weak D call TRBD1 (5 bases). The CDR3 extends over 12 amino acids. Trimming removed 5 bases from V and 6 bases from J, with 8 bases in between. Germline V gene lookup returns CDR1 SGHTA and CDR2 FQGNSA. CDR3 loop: CASSLTGQPQHF. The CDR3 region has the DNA TGTGCCAGCAGCCTCACAGGTCAGCCCCAGCATTTT.

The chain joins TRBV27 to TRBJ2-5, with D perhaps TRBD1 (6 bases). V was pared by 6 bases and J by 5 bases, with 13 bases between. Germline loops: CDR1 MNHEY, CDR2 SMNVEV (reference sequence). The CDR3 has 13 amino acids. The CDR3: CASRGHGRETQYF. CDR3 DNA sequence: TGTGCCAGCAGGGGACATGGGCGGGAGACCCAGTACTTC.

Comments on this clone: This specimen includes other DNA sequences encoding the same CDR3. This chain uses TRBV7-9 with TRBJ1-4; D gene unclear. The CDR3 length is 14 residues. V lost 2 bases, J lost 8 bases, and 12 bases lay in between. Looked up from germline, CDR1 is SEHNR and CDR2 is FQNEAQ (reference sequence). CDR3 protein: CASSLNGVGEKLFF. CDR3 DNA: TGTGCCAGCAGCTTAAACGGGGTAGGGGAAAAACTGTTTTTT.

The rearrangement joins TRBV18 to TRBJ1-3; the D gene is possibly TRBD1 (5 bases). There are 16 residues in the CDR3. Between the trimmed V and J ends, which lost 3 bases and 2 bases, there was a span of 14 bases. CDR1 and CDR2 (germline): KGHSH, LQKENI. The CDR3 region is CASSPQGRTPGNTIYF. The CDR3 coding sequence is TGTGCCAGCTCACCTCAGGGCAGGACCCCTGGAAACACCATATATTTT.

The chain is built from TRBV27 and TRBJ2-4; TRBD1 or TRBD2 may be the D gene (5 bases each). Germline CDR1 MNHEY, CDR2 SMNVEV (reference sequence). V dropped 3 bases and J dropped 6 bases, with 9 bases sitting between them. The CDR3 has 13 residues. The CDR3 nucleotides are TGTGCCAGCAGTTTTGTTGGGGGAAACATTCAGTACTTC. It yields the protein CASSFVGGNIQYF.

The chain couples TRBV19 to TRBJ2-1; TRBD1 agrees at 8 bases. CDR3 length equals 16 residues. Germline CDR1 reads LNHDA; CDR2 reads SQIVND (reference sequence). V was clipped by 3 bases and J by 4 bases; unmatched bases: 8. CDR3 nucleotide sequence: TGTGCCAGTAGTATCGGAAGACAGGGGAGATACAATGAGCAGTTCTTC. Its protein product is CASSIGRQGRYNEQFF.

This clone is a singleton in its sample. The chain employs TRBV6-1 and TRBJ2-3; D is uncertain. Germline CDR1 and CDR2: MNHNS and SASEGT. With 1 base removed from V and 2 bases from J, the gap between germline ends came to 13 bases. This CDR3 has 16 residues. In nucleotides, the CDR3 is TGTGCCAGCAGTGAAGGCCCCCTGAAGACCACAGATACGCAGTATTTT. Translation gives CASSEGPLKTTDTQYF.

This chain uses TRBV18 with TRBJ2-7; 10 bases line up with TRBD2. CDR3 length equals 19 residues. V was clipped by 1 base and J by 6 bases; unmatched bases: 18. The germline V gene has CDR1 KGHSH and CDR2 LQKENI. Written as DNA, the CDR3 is TGTGCCAGCTCACCACGACAGGGGTTCCTAGCGGGAGTCGGGTCCGAGCAGTACTTC. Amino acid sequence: CASSPRQGFLAGVGSEQYF.

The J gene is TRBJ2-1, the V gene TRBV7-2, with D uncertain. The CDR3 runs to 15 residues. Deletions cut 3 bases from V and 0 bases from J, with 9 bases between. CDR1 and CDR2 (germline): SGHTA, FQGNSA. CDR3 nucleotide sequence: TGTGCCAGCAGCTTCTCCTCAAACTCCTACAATGAGCAGTTCTTC. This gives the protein CASSFSSNSYNEQFF.

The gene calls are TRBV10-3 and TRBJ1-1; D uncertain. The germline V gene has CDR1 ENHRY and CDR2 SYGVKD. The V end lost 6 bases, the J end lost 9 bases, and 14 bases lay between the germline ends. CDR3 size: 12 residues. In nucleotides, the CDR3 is TGTGCCATCAGGAATGCTTGGGGAAAAGCTTTCTTT. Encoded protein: CAIRNAWGKAFF.

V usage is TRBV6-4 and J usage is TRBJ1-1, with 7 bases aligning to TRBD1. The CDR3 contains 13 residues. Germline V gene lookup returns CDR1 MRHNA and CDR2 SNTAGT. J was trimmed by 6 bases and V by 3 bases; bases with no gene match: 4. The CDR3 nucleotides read TGTGCCAGCAGTGAAAGGACAGGATCTGAAGCTTTCTTT. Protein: CASSERTGSEAFF.

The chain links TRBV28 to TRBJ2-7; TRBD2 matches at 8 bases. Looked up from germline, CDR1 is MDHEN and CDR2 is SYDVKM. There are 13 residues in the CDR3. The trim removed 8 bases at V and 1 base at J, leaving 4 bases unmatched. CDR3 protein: CASLRGGSYEQYF. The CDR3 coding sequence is TGTGCCAGCCTCCGGGGGGGATCCTACGAGCAGTACTTC.